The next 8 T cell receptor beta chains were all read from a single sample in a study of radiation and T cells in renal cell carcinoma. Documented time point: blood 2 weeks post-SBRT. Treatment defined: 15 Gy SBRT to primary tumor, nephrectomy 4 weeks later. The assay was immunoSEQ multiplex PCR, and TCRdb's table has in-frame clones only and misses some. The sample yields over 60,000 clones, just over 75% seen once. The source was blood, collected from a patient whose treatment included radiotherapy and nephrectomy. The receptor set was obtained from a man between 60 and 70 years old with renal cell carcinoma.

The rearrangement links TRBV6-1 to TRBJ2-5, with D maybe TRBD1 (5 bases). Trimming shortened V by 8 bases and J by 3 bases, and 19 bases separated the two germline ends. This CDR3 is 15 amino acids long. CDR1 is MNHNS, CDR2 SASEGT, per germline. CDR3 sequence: CASVLPGKRKETQYF. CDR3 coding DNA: TGTGCCAGCGTTCTTCCAGGGAAAAGAAAAGAGACCCAGTACTTC.

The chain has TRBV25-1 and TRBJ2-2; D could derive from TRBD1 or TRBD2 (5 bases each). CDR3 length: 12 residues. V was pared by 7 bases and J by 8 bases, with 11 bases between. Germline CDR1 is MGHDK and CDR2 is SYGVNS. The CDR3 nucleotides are TGTGCCAGCACGGGGCGTAGTGGGGAGCTGTTTTTT. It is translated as CASTGRSGELFF.

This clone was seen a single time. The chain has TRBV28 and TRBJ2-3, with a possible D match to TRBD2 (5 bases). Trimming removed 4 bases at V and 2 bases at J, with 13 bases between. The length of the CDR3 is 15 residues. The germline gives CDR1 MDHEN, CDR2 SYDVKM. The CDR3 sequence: CASSSNRLITDTQYF. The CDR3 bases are TGTGCCAGCAGTTCAAACCGACTAATCACAGATACGCAGTATTTT.

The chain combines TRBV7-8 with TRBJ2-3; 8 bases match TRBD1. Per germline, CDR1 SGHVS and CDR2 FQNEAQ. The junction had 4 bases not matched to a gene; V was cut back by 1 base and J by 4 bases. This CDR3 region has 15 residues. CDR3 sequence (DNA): TGTGCCAGCAGCTTAGACAGGGGGTCCCCAGATACGCAGTATTTT. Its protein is CASSLDRGSPDTQYF. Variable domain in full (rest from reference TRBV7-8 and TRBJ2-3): GAGVSQSPRYKVAKRGQDVALRCDPISGHVSLFWYQQALGQGPEFLTYFQNEAQLDKSGLPSDRFFAERPEGSVSTLKIQRTQQEDSAVYLCASSLDRGSPDTQYFGPGTRLTVL.

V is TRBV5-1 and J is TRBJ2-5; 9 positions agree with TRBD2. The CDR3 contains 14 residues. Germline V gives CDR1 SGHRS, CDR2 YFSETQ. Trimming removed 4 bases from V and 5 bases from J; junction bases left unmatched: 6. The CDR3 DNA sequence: TGCGCCAGCAGCGCGGGACTAGCTTTTGAGACCCAGTACTTC. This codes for CASSAGLAFETQYF.

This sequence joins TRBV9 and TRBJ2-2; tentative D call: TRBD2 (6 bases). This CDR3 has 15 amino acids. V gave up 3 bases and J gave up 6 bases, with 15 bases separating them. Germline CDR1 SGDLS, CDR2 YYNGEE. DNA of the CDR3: TGTGCCAGCAGCGCTCTAACGGGGGAGGCCGGGGAGCTGTTTTTT. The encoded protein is CASSALTGEAGELFF.

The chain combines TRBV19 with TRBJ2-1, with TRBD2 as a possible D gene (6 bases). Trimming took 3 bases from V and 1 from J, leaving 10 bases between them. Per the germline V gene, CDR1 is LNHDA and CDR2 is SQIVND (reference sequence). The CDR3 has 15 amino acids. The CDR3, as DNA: TGTGCCAGTAGTATGAAGGAGGGGTCCTACAATGAGCAGTTCTTC. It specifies CASSMKEGSYNEQFF.

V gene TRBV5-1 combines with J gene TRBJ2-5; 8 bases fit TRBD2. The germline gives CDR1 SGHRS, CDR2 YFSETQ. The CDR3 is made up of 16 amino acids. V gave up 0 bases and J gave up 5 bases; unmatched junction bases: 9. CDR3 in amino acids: CASSLGGGTSGETQYF. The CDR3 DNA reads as TGCGCCAGCAGCTTGGGAGGCGGGACTAGTGGCGAGACCCAGTACTTC.